This T cell receptor (beta chain) came from a study of T cells in Graves' hyperthyroidism and ophthalmopathy. The wider study: The blood sample was taken at first diagnosis, before treatment began. General study results and limits: Ophthalmopathy was told apart from stable hyperthyroidism by a 13 V-J model.

RNA transcripts served as the template for amplifying TCR beta CDR3 regions. HTBI primers were the set used in a first-round RT-PCR of the TCR CDR3. TCRdb re-derived calls from the multiplex PCR reads in MiXCR, one entry per CDR3 protein. The sample records 350,000 to 400,000 distinct CDR3 sequences, approximately 15% being singletons. Germline values: CDR1 MDHEN, CDR2 SYDVKM. V was clipped by 6 bases and J by 5 bases, with 11 bases between them. This CDR3 has 12 residues. In the case of this clonotype: Antigen: not known.

Sequenced input: blood. The sequence derives from a woman in her 30s with Graves' hyperthyroidism. The rearrangement links TRBV28 to TRBJ2-7; D is unclear. This CDR3 reads CASSPRRNEQYF. In nucleotides, the CDR3 is TGTGCCAGCAGCCCCCGAAGGAACGAGCAGTACTTC.